One sample yielded the 10 T cell receptor beta chains listed below, sequenced in a study of cytomegalovirus exposure and HLA in healthy donors. The PCR used 60 Vbeta and 13 Jbeta primers. The assay was immunoSEQ multiplex PCR, and TCRdb's table has in-frame clones only and misses some. The sample's table shows some 130,000 clones. Sequencing used PBMCs. The receptors come from a woman in her thirties or forties in good health and CMV-seropositive.

This chain uses TRBV30 with TRBJ2-7; D possibly corresponds to TRBD2 (5 bases). CDR3 length: 11 amino acids. Germline values: CDR1 GTSNPN, CDR2 SVGIG (reference sequence). Trimming cost V 2 bases and J 5 bases, with 7 bases left between them. The DNA for the CDR3 is TGTGCCTGGAGTCTAGCCGACGAGCAGTACTTC. Its translation: CAWSLADEQYF.

The chain combines TRBV6-1 with TRBJ1-4; D not resolved. V shed 3 bases and J shed 5 bases, with 22 bases lying between them. Germline V gene lookup returns CDR1 MNHNS and CDR2 SASEGT. The CDR3 covers 18 residues. CDR3 in DNA: TGTGCCAGCAGTGACTGTCCAAGTCTCCTAGTCGACAATGAAAAACTGTTTTTT. Its protein product is CASSDCPSLLVDNEKLFF.

The chain couples TRBV5-1 to TRBJ2-1; 8 bases line up with TRBD2. The CDR3 totals 15 residues. Germline V lookup: CDR1 SGHRS, CDR2 YFSETQ. V lost 1 base and J lost 6; bases outside the gene matches: 6. The DNA of the CDR3 is TGCGCCAGCAGCTTGAGGGGACTAGATCCCAATGAGCAGTTCTTC. Translation gives CASSLRGLDPNEQFF.

The V call is TRBV6-5, the J call TRBJ1-1; the D is unclear. Trimming removed 8 bases from V and 6 bases from J, with 10 bases in between. This CDR3 region has 11 residues. The germline V gene has CDR1 MNHEY and CDR2 SVGAGI. CDR3 in amino acids: CASFRSAEAFF. As DNA, the CDR3 is TGTGCCAGCTTCCGGAGTGCTGAAGCTTTCTTT.

The chain has TRBV6-6 and TRBJ1-1; 11 positions match TRBD1. This CDR3 has 13 residues. From germline, CDR1 is MNHNY and CDR2 SVGAGI (reference sequence). Trimming removed 4 bases from V and 8 bases from J; junction bases left unmatched: 3. CDR3 sequence: CASSWTGGTEAFF. The CDR3 bases are TGTGCCAGCAGTTGGACAGGGGGCACGGAAGCTTTCTTT.

The CDR3: CASMGLAKNIQYF. The CDR3 DNA sequence: TGTGCCAGCATGGGCTTAGCCAAAAACATTCAGTACTTC. The J gene is TRBJ2-4, the V gene TRBV27; D gene ambiguous. The germline V and J ends were trimmed by 7 bases and 0 bases, with 7 bases remaining between them. The CDR3 length is 13 residues. Germline V gene lookup returns CDR1 MNHEY and CDR2 SMNVEV (reference sequence).

J is TRBJ2-3 and V is TRBV19, with a weak D call TRBD2 (5 bases). This CDR3 contains 15 residues. V was cut by 3 bases and J by 1 base, with 11 bases left in between. Per the germline V gene, CDR1 is LNHDA and CDR2 is SQIVND (reference sequence). The CDR3 nucleotides are TGTGCCAGTAGTATGGGCGGAGGAGGCACAGATACGCAGTATTTT. Amino acids: CASSMGGGGTDTQYF.

The chain is built from TRBV6-6 and TRBJ1-5, with D possibly being TRBD1 (5 bases). Trimming took 6 bases from V and 0 from J, leaving 12 bases between them. Germline V lookup: CDR1 MNHNY, CDR2 SVGAGI (reference sequence). The CDR3 covers 15 residues. The CDR3 bases are TGTGCCAGCAGCGAAAGGGGTTATAGCAATCAGCCCCAGCATTTT. This codes for CASSERGYSNQPQHF.

The V and J genes are TRBV10-3 and TRBJ2-1; a weak D match, TRBD1 (6 bases). V was trimmed by 11 bases and J by 3 bases, leaving 11 bases between them. The germline V gene encodes CDR1 ENHRY and CDR2 SYGVKD. CDR3 length: 12 residues. CDR3 in amino acids: CAAKGGYNEQFF. Written as DNA, the CDR3 is TGTGCCGCAAAAGGGGGCTACAATGAGCAGTTCTTC.

The V and J genes are TRBV6-5 and TRBJ2-7, with no clear D. The CDR3 has 15 amino acids. V was cut by 6 bases and J by 2 bases, with 17 bases left in between. CDR1 MNHEY and CDR2 SVGAGI come from the germline V gene. CDR3 nucleotides: TGTGCCAGCAGGCAAACATCTCAGGTCCCCTACGAGCAGTACTTC. It encodes CASRQTSQVPYEQYF.